The 26 T cell receptor beta chains below all came from one sample that was sequenced in a study of shared clonotypes between healthy human individuals. CD45RO-negative, CCR7-positively selected cells formed the naive CD8 fraction, excluding terminally differentiated effector memory CD45RA+ cells. Only in-frame clones appear in the TCRdb table, and some are missing; sequencing was by immunoSEQ multiplex PCR. Among about 590,000 clones listed, less than 97% were seen once. The specimen sequenced was naive CD8+ T cells sorted from blood. The source of these receptors is a woman in her 30s in good health.

The rearrangement uses TRBV11-2 and TRBJ2-7, with D perhaps TRBD1 (6 bases). Germline CDR1 reads SGHAT; CDR2 reads FQNNGV. Trimming removed 0 bases from V and 1 base from J, with 13 bases in between. CDR3 length: 16 amino acids. This CDR3 reads CASSLEGGRRSYEQYF. The CDR3 coding sequence is TGTGCCAGCAGCTTAGAAGGGGGACGCCGTTCCTACGAGCAGTACTTC.

The rearrangement joins TRBV2 to TRBJ2-1; 7 bases map to TRBD1. Germline trimming cut 5 bases from V and 1 base from J; bases unmatched to any gene: 8. CDR3 length: 16 amino acids. Germline CDR1 SNHLY, CDR2 FYNNEI. The CDR3 region is CASSLRGQRSYNEQFF. The CDR3 coding sequence is TGTGCCAGCAGTCTACGGGGACAGCGGTCCTACAATGAGCAGTTCTTC.

The chain links TRBV13 to TRBJ2-7; the D gene is possibly TRBD2 (5 bases). Trimming took 5 bases from V and 3 from J, leaving 8 bases between them. This CDR3 is built from 12 residues. Germline V gene data show CDR1 as PRHDT and CDR2 as FYEKMQ (reference sequence). The CDR3 sequence: CASSQGSYEQYF. The CDR3 DNA reads TGTGCCAGCAGCCAAGGGAGCTACGAGCAGTACTTC. The full variable domain, completed using reference TRBV13 and TRBJ2-7, is AAGVIQSPRHLIKEKRETATLKCYPIPRHDTVYWYQQGPGQDPQFLISFYEKMQSDKGSIPDRFSAQQFSDYHSELNMSSLELGDSALYFCASSQGSYEQYFGPGTRLTVT.

V is TRBV27 and J is TRBJ2-4, with 7 bases identical to TRBD2. The V gene end was trimmed by 0 bases and the J gene end by 5 bases; junction bases not matched to a gene: 7. CDR1 and CDR2 from the germline V gene are MNHEY and SMNVEV (reference sequence). The CDR3 loop spans 16 amino acids. This CDR3 reads CASSLSLGRGENIQYF. DNA of the CDR3: TGTGCCAGCAGTTTATCCCTAGGCCGGGGGGAAAACATTCAGTACTTC.

This rearrangement joins TRBV14 to TRBJ2-3; D gene uncertain. Trimming took 8 bases from V and 2 from J, leaving 11 bases between them. Germline values: CDR1 SGHDN, CDR2 FVKESK. The CDR3 has 13 amino acids. The CDR3 DNA reads as TGTGCCAGCTCACTATCTTTCACAGATACGCAGTATTTT. It yields the protein CASSLSFTDTQYF.

This sequence joins TRBV2 and TRBJ1-1; D unresolved. Germline V lookup: CDR1 SNHLY, CDR2 FYNNEI. V lost 8 bases and J lost 0, with 10 bases in between. There are 13 residues in the CDR3. DNA for the CDR3: TGTGCCAGCGCGCTCGGGGTGAACACTGAAGCTTTCTTT. This encodes CASALGVNTEAFF. Drawing the rest from reference TRBV2 and TRBJ1-1, the complete variable domain is EPEVTQTPSHQVTQMGQEVILRCVPISNHLYFYWYRQILGQKVEFLVSFYNNEISEKSEIFDDQFSVERPDGSNFTLKIRSTKLEDSAMYFCASALGVNTEAFFGQGTRLTVV.

V usage is TRBV29-1 and J usage is TRBJ1-1; no firm D call. Per the germline V gene, CDR1 is SQVTM and CDR2 is ANQGSEA. V was clipped by 7 bases and J by 0 bases, with 12 bases between them. This CDR3 has 13 residues. The CDR3 region is CSGPEVLNTEAFF. Here the CDR3 DNA reads TGCAGCGGCCCCGAGGTTTTGAACACTGAAGCTTTCTTT.

The V call is TRBV7-2, the J call TRBJ2-7, with D unresolved. The germline V gene encodes CDR1 SGHTA and CDR2 FQGNSA. The CDR3 is 14 amino acids. Trimming removed 5 bases at V and 3 bases at J, with 14 bases between. Written as DNA, the CDR3 is TGTGCCAGCAGCCTGGACCCGACGGGCTACGAGCAGTACTTC. This translates into CASSLDPTGYEQYF.

The rearrangement joins TRBV13 to TRBJ2-7, with 12 bases matching TRBD2. Trimming took 0 bases from V and 1 from J; bases not matched to a gene: 4. Looked up from germline, CDR1 is PRHDT and CDR2 is FYEKMQ (reference sequence). CDR3 size: 17 residues. The CDR3 sequence: CASSLGTSGRSSYEQYF. CDR3 in DNA: TGTGCCAGCAGCTTAGGGACTAGCGGGAGAAGTTCCTACGAGCAGTACTTC.

This sequence joins TRBV27 and TRBJ2-1, with D possibly TRBD1 on 7 matching bases. CDR3 length: 11 residues. V was trimmed by 6 bases and J by 9 bases, leaving 9 bases between them. CDR1 is MNHEY, CDR2 SMNVEV, per germline (reference sequence). CDR3: CASSQGGEQFF. The CDR3, as DNA: TGTGCCAGCAGCCAGGGGGGTGAGCAGTTCTTC.

V gene TRBV5-1 combines with J gene TRBJ2-7; 8 nucleotides match TRBD2. CDR3 length: 14 residues. The germline V gene has CDR1 SGHRS and CDR2 YFSETQ. J lost 6 bases, V lost 1 base, and 6 bases had no gene match. CDR3 region: CASSLIPSGSEQYF. The CDR3 region has the DNA TGCGCCAGCAGCTTGATACCCAGCGGGAGCGAGCAGTACTTC.

The chain uses TRBV9 and TRBJ2-1, with TRBD2 as a possible D gene (6 bases). Germline V CDR1 and CDR2: SGDLS, YYNGEE. The CDR3 runs to 14 residues. The germline V and J ends were trimmed by 0 bases and 7 bases, with 11 bases remaining between them. DNA of the CDR3: TGTGCCAGCAGCGTAGGGGCCGGGGGAAATGAGCAGTTCTTC. It is translated as CASSVGAGGNEQFF.

This clone was observed a single time. The V gene is TRBV1, the J gene TRBJ1-1; the table's D call, TRBD1, has no DNA check behind it. TRBV1 is described as a pseudogene. CDR3 length: 13 amino acids. Here the CDR3 DNA reads TGCACCAGCCCGACAGGGTGTGCCACTGAAGCTTTCTTT. Protein product: CTSPTGCATEAFF.

This chain links TRBV19 with TRBJ1-5, with D hard to call. The V and J ends lost 6 bases and 2 bases respectively, with 14 bases between them. Germline V gene sequence: CDR1 LNHDA, CDR2 SQIVND (reference sequence). The CDR3 has 15 amino acids. The CDR3 bases are TGTGCCAGTAGGATCGATAGCAGTCGCAATCAGCCCCAGCATTTT. It is translated as CASRIDSSRNQPQHF.

This sequence joins TRBV5-4 and TRBJ2-7; D not resolved. Trimming took off 3 bases at V and 8 bases at J, with 21 bases between the two ends. This CDR3 contains 15 residues. CDR1 is SGHNT and CDR2 is YYREEE in the germline V gene (reference sequence). The chain's CDR3 is CASSSETGRPVKQYF. The CDR3 DNA follows: TGTGCCAGCAGCTCCGAAACCGGCCGTCCAGTGAAGCAGTACTTC.

The chain uses TRBV5-1 and TRBJ1-1; perhaps TRBD1 as D (5 bases). CDR1 is SGHRS and CDR2 is YFSETQ in the germline V gene. Trimming left V 7 bases short and J 1 base short, with 23 bases between. The CDR3 has 17 residues. As DNA, the CDR3 is TGCGCCAGCGAAGTATTAGGTCCCGGGGCCACGAACACTGAAGCTTTCTTT. It translates to CASEVLGPGATNTEAFF.

The chain is built from TRBV6-5 and TRBJ1-2; D may be TRBD1 (5 bases). The CDR3 runs to 15 residues. Germline lookup yields CDR1 MNHEY and CDR2 SVGAGI. V was trimmed by 3 bases and J by 3 bases, leaving 14 bases between them. CDR3 sequence (DNA): TGTGCCAGCAGTTATCGGAAGGGCAGGGACTATGGCTACACCTTC. Amino acid sequence: CASSYRKGRDYGYTF.

Details on this clone: Other DNA sequences in the same sample also yield this CDR3. This chain uses TRBV6-5 with TRBJ2-6; D ambiguous. Looked up from germline, CDR1 is MNHEY and CDR2 is SVGAGI. The CDR3 spans 14 residues. V was shortened by 6 bases and J by 4 bases, with 10 bases between the two germline ends. The CDR3 loop reads CASRLFSGANVLTF. The CDR3 DNA reads TGTGCCAGCAGATTATTCTCCGGGGCCAACGTCCTGACTTTC.

A single count supports this clone. The rearrangement joins TRBV11-2 to TRBJ2-5, with D tentatively TRBD1 or TRBD2 (6 bases each). The J call could be wrong; TRBJ2-7 is a better fit for the DNA end. The V gene's germline CDR1 is SGHAT and CDR2 FQNNGV. This CDR3 contains 15 residues. DNA of the CDR3: TGTGCCAGCAGCTCCTACAGGGAGGCTCAAGACGAGCAGTACTTC. Amino acids: CASSSYREAQDEQYF.

The V gene is TRBV14, the J gene TRBJ1-1; 7 positions match TRBD1. V dropped 0 bases and J dropped 2; count of bases not matched to a gene: 6. The CDR3 totals 16 residues. CDR1 and CDR2 from the germline V gene are SGHDN and FVKESK. As DNA, the CDR3 is TGTGCCAGCAGCCAAGATCAGGACAGGACCAACACTGAAGCTTTCTTT. Translation gives CASSQDQDRTNTEAFF.

The genes are TRBV7-9 and TRBJ2-1; TRBD2 might be the D (6 bases). V lost 2 bases, J lost 10 bases, and 9 bases lay in between. Germline V gene data show CDR1 as SEHNR and CDR2 as FQNEAQ (reference sequence). The CDR3 extends over 12 amino acids. The CDR3 DNA sequence: TGTGCCAGCAGCTTATCGGCGGGAGAGCAGTTCTTC. Encoded protein: CASSLSAGEQFF.

The chain couples TRBV29-1 to TRBJ1-6; D remains ambiguous. Trimming pared 8 bases from V and 9 bases from J, leaving 17 bases between. Germline loops: CDR1 SQVTM, CDR2 ANQGSEA. The CDR3 length is 13 residues. In nucleotides, the CDR3 is TGCAGCATCAGAACGAGTAGGAGTTCACCCCTCCACTTT. It is translated as CSIRTSRSSPLHF.

V gene TRBV27 combines with J gene TRBJ2-1, with D possibly matching TRBD2 (5 bases). Trimming cost V 4 bases and J 8 bases, with 12 bases left between them. Looked up from germline, CDR1 is MNHEY and CDR2 is SMNVEV (reference sequence). This CDR3 is 13 amino acids long. CDR3 region: CASSYLSGDEQFF. The CDR3 DNA sequence: TGTGCCAGCAGTTACCTGAGCGGAGATGAGCAGTTCTTC.

CDR3 sequence (DNA): TGTGCCAGCAGCGTAGCCAGGGATGCAACTAATGAAAAACTGTTTTTT. This codes for CASSVARDATNEKLFF. The chain employs TRBV9 and TRBJ1-4; perhaps TRBD1 as D (5 bases). The V gene's germline CDR1 is SGDLS and CDR2 YYNGEE. V lost 0 bases, J lost 0 bases, and 9 bases lay in between. This CDR3 spans 16 amino acids.

The chain recombines TRBV28 with TRBJ2-7; D is unresolved. The V end lost 1 base, the J end lost 5 bases, and 3 bases lay between the germline ends. This CDR3 region has 11 residues. CDR1 and CDR2 from the germline V gene are MDHEN and SYDVKM. The CDR3, as DNA: TGTGCCAGCAGTTTATTCGACGAGCAGTACTTC. Translating it yields CASSLFDEQYF.

V is TRBV4-1 and J is TRBJ1-1; D is unresolved. Per the germline V gene, CDR1 is MGHRA and CDR2 is YSYEKL. V was shortened by 2 bases and J by 7 bases, with 11 bases between the two germline ends. The CDR3 runs 13 residues. Here the CDR3 reads CASSQRPGVEAFF. For the CDR3, the DNA is TGCGCCAGCAGCCAAAGGCCTGGAGTTGAAGCTTTCTTT.